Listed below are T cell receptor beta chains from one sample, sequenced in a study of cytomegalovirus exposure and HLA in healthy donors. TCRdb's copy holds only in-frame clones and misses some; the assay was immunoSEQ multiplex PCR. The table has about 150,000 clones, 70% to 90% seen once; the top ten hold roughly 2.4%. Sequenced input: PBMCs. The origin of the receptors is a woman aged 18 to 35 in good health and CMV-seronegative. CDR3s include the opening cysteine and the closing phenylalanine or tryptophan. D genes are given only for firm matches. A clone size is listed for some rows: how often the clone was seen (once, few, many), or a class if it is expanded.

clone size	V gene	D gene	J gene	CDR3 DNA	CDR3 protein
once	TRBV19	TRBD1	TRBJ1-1	TGTGCCAGTAGCCTCTCCGGGACAGCGAACACTGAAGCTTTCTTT	CASSLSGTANTEAFF
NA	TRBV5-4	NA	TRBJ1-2	TGTGCCAGCAGCTTGCAGGGGCAGCAATATGGCTACACCTTC	CASSLQGQQYGYTF
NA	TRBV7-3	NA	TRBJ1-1	TGTGCCAGCAGCTTAGGGCCAGGGTACACTGAAGCTTTCTTT	CASSLGPGYTEAFF
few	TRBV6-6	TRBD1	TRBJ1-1	TGTGCCAGCAGTTACCGGGACAGCAGAACCGAAGCTTTCTTT	CASSYRDSRTEAFF
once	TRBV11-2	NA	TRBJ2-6	TGTGCCAGCAGCACGTTAAGGGGATTAGTATCTGGGGCCAACGTCCTGACTTTC	CASSTLRGLVSGANVLTF
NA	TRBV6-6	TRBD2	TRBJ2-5	TGTGCCAGCAGTTCCATAGCGGGCCAAGAGACCCAGTACTTC	CASSSIAGQETQYF
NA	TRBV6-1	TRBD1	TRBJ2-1	TGTGCCAGCCTCTCCGGGACAGAGAACAATGAGCAGTTCTTC	CASLSGTENNEQFF
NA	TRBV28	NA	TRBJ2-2	TGTGCCAGCAGTTCACAGGGATGGGGCGGGGAGCTGTTTTTT	CASSSQGWGGELFF
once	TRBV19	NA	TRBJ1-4	TGTGCCAGTAGTCGATTAAGACAGGACGGCGAAAAACTGTTTTTT	CASSRLRQDGEKLFF
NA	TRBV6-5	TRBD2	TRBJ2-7	TGTGCCAGCAGTTACCGGGGGGGTCCCTACGAGCAGTACTTC	CASSYRGGPYEQYF
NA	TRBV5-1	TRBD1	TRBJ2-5	TGCGCCAGCAGCTTTGGGACAGGGCAAGAGACCCAGTACTTC	CASSFGTGQETQYF
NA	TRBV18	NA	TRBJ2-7	TGTGCCAGCTCACCGCAGGGCTCAGGAAACGAGCAGTACTTC	CASSPQGSGNEQYF
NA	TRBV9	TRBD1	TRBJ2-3	TGTGCCAGCAGCGTCGCCGGGACAGGGCTCACAGATACGCAGTATTTT	CASSVAGTGLTDTQYF
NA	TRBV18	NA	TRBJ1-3	TGTGCCAGCTCACCTCGGGCAGGGAATGGAAACACCATATATTTT	CASSPRAGNGNTIYF
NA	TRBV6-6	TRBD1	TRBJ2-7	TGTGCCAGCAGCCGGGACAGGTACGAGCAGTACTTC	CASSRDRYEQYF
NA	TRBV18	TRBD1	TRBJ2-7	TGTGCCAGCTCACCACGGGGGACAGGGGTGGGCGAGCAGTACTTC	CASSPRGTGVGEQYF
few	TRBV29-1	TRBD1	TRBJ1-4	TGCAGCGTTGAAGGGCCACAGGGGGAAAAACTGTTTTTT	CSVEGPQGEKLFF
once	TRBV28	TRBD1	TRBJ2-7	TGTGCCAGCAGGGGGCCGGGACAGGGATTCTACGAGCAGTACTTC	CASRGPGQGFYEQYF
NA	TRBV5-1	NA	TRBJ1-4	TGCGCCAGCAGCTTGGGGACAACCGATAATGAAAAACTGTTTTTT	CASSLGTTDNEKLFF
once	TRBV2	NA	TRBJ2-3	TGTGCCAGCGGGGCGGACGACACAGATACGCAGTATTTT	CASGADDTDTQYF
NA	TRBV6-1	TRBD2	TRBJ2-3	TGTGCCTCCCAGGGGATAGCGGGGTTGGCAGATACGCAGTATTTT	CASQGIAGLADTQYF
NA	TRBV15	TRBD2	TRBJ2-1	TGTGCCACCAGCAGAGCTCAGACTAGCGGGGCTTACAATGAGCAGTTCTTC	CATSRAQTSGAYNEQFF
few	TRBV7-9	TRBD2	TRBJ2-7	TGTGCCAGCAGCCCCTCGGGAGGCCACGAGCAGTACTTC	CASSPSGGHEQYF